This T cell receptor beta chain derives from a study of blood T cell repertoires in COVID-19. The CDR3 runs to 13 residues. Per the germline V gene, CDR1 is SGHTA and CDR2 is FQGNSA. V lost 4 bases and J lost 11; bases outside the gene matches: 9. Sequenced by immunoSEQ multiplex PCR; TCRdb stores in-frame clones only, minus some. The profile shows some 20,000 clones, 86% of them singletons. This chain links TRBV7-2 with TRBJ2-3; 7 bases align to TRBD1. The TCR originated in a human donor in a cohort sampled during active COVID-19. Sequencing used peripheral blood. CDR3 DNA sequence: TGTGCCAGCAGCTCCGACAGGGCCGTCGGGCAGTATTTT. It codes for CASSSDRAVGQYF.